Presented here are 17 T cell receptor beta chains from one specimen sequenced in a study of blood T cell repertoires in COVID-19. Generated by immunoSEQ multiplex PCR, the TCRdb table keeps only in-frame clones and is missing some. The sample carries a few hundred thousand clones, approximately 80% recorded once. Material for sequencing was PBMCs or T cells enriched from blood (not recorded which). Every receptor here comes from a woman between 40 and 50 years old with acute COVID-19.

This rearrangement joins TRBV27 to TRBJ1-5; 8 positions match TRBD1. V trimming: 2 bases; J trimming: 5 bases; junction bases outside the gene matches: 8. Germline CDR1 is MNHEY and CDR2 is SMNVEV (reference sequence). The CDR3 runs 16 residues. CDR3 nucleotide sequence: TGTGCCAGCAGTTTAAGGGGACAGGTCGGGTATCAGCCCCAGCATTTT. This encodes CASSLRGQVGYQPQHF.

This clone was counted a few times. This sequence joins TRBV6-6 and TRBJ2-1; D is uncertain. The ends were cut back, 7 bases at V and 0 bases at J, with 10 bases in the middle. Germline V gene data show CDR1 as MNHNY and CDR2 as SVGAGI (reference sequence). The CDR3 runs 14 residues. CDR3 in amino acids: CASKRGSSYNEQFF. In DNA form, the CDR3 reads TGTGCCAGCAAAAGAGGCAGCTCCTACAATGAGCAGTTCTTC.

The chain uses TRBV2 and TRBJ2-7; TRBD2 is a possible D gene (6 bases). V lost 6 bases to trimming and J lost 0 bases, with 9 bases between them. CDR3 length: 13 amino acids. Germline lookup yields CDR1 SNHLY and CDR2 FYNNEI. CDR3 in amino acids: CASRGGNSYEQYF. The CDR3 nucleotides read TGTGCCAGCAGGGGGGGAAACTCCTACGAGCAGTACTTC.

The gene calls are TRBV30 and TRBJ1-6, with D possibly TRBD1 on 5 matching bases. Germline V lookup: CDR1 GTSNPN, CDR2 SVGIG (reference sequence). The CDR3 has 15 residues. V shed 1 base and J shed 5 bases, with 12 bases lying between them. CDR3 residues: CAWSGDLRDNSPLHF. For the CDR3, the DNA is TGTGCCTGGAGTGGGGACTTAAGGGATAATTCACCCCTCCACTTT.

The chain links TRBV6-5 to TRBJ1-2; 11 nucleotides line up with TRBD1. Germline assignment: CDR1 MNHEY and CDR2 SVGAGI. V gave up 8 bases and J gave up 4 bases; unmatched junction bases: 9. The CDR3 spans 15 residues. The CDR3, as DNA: TGTGCCAGCCGGACAGGGGGCTTCGTTAGCTATGGCTACACCTTC. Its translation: CASRTGGFVSYGYTF.

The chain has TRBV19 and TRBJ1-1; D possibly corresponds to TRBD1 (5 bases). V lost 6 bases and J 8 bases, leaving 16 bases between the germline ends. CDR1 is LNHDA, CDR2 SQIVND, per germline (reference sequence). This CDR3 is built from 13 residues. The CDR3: CASRPGGRVEAFF. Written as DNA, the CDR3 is TGTGCCAGTAGGCCGGGGGGGAGAGTAGAAGCTTTCTTT.

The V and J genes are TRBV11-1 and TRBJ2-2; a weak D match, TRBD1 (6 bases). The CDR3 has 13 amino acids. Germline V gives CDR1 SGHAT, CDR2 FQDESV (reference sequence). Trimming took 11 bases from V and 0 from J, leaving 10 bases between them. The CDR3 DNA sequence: TGTGCCTGGGGACAAGCGAACACCGGGGAGCTGTTTTTT. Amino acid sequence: CAWGQANTGELFF.

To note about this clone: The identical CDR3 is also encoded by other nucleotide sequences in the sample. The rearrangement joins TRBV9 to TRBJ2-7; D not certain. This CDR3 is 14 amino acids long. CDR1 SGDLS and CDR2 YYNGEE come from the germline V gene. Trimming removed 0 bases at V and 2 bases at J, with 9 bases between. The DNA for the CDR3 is TGTGCCAGCAGCGTAGCTGGCGGAACCTACGAGCAGTACTTC. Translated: CASSVAGGTYEQYF.

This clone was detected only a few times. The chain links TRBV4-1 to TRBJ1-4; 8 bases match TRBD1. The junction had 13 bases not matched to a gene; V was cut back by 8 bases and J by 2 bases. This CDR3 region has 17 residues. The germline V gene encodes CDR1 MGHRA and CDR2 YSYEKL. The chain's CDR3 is CASYPQGEFRTNEKLFF. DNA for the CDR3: TGCGCCAGCTACCCACAGGGGGAATTTAGGACTAATGAAAAACTGTTTTTT.

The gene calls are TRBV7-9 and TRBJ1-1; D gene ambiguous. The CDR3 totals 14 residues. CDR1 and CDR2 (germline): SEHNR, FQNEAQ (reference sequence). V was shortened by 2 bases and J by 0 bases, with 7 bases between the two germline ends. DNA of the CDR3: TGTGCCAGCAGCTTATCACATTTGAACACTGAAGCTTTCTTT. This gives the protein CASSLSHLNTEAFF. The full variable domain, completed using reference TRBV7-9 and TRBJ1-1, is DTGVSQNPRHKITKRGQNVTFRCDPISEHNRLYWYRQTLGQGPEFLTYFQNEAQLEKSRLLSDRFSAERPKGSFSTLEIQRTEQGDSAMYLCASSLSHLNTEAFFGQGTRLTVV.

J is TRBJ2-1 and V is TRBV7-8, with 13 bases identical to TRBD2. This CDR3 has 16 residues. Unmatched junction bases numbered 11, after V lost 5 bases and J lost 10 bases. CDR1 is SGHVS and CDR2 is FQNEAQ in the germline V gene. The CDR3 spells CASSAWTSGSPGEQFF. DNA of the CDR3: TGTGCCAGCAGCGCTTGGACTAGCGGGAGTCCTGGAGAGCAGTTCTTC.

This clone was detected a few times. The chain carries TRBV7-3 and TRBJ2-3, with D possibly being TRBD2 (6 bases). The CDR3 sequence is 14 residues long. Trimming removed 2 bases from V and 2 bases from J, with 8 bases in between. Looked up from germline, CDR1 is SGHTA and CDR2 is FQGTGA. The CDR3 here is CASSLWGDTDTQYF. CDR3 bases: TGTGCCAGCAGCTTATGGGGGGACACAGATACGCAGTATTTT. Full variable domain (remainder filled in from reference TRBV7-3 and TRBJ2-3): GAGVSQTPSNKVTEKGKYVELRCDPISGHTALYWYRQSLGQGPEFLIYFQGTGAADDSGLPNDRFFAVRPEGSVSTLKIQRTERGDSAVYLCASSLWGDTDTQYFGPGTRLTVL.

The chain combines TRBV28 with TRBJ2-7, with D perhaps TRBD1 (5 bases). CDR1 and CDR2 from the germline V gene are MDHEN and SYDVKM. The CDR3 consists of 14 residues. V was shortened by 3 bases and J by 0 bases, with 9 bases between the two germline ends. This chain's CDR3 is CASSFIQASYEQYF. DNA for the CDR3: TGTGCCAGCAGTTTCATACAGGCCTCCTACGAGCAGTACTTC.

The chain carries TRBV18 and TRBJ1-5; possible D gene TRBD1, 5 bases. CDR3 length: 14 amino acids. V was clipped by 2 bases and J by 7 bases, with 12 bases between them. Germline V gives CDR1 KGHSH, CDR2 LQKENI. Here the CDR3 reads CASSPGGDGQPQHF. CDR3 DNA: TGTGCCAGCTCACCAGGGGGGGATGGACAGCCCCAGCATTTT.

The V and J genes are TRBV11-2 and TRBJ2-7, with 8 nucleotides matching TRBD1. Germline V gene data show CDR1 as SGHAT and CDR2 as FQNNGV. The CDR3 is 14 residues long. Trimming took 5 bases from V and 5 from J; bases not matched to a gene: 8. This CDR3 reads CASSDRGPLDEQYF. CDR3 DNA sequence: TGTGCCAGCAGCGACAGGGGTCCTTTGGACGAGCAGTACTTC.

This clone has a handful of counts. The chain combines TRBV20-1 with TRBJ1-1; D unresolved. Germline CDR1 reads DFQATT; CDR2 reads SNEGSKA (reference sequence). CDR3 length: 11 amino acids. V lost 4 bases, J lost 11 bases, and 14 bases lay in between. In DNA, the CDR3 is TGCAGTGCTAAGAAGAGCGAACGGGCTTTCTTT. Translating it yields CSAKKSERAFF.

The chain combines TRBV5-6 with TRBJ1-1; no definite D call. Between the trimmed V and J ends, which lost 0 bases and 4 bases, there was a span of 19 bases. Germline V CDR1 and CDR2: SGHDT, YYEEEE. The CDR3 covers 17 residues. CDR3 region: CASSLGEIRLEGTEAFF. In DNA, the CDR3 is TGTGCCAGCAGCTTGGGGGAAATCCGGTTGGAGGGCACTGAAGCTTTCTTT.